This note documents a single T cell receptor beta chain sequence. This clone is labeled medium-sized (0.01 to 0.1%). The specificity of this receptor is unknown. The input lacks base qualities; no much larger clone sits a single base away. This specimen belongs to a study of tumor-infiltrating lymphocytes in localized non-small cell lung cancer (dated by TCRdb to the early 2020s). The study in broad terms: Several histologies were represented in the cohort, which also included both smokers and never-smokers as well as patients whose samples were collected after neoadjuvant chemotherapy. From each patient came resected tumor tissue plus uninvolved lung tissue from that same patient, and the uninvolved lung tissue was described as non-adjacent to the tumor. The same patients underwent several integrated assays, with TCR sequencing performed together with flow cytometry, multiplex immunofluorescence, RNA-seq, exome sequencing and proteomics. In total, the ICON cohort consisted of fewer than 180 surgical patients with localized non-small cell lung cancer who had their tumors resected. A total of fewer than 60 patients were included in the paired tumor versus uninvolved lung comparison of immunoSEQ T-cell fraction. Overall study outcomes, separate from this receptor: Assay coverage varied across patients depending on available tissue quantity, so only a subset of the cohort had TCR sequencing. Higher T cell infiltration in tumors than in uninvolved lung tissue was supported by TCRbeta sequencing, consistent with immunofluorescence CD3 counts. Different pieces of the same tissue were used for different assays, so technical variation could not be separated from intratumor heterogeneity. TCR-derived T-cell fraction did not differ between the flow cytometry-defined immunotypes IM1 (good prognosis) and IM2 (poor prognosis).

The immunoSEQ assay used for TCR sequencing gave the T-cell fraction in both tumor and uninvolved lung tissue. The published analysis was carried out like this. To analyze survival, patients were divided into a high T-cell fraction group (upper tertile) and a low T-cell fraction group (lower two tertiles), and the two groups were compared using a log-rank test. A signed-rank test was used to test differences in T-cell fraction between paired tumor and uninvolved lung samples. TCRdb limited this immuneACCESS table to in-frame rearrangements with V and J called. A share of clones is missing; checked studies link under half to unresolved V genes, and the rest is unexplained. The V and J calls and the clone size are those of that table, but D and trimming were determined from the DNA. The sample includes about 3,700 clones, with roughly two thirds observed a single time. The biggest ten clones account for 15% of the sample.

Trimming takes 0 bases from V and 10 bases from J, and the germline ends sit 15 bases apart. The CDR3 holds 13 amino acids from the cysteine to the phenylalanine. CDR3 DNA is the only sequence kept; it has 39 bases, read in frame from the first base. CDR1 GTSNPN and CDR2 SVGIG were looked up in the germline V gene (reference sequence). ICON enrollment began in early 2016, and the last patient was enrolled in 2018. In a subcohort of around 72 patients, fresh tumor and matched uninvolved tissue were collected for in-depth immune analyses, with TCR sequencing among those analyses. TCR sequencing was performed on DNA isolated from bulk tissue, without cell sorting.

Sequencing was carried out using uninvolved lung tissue not adjacent to the tumor. The rearranged segments are TRBV30 and TRBJ2-5, with a weak D call of TRBD2 (5 bases match). This sequence was found in a human donor with non-small cell lung cancer. The CDR3 is CAWSVLRDRDQYF. The nucleotide sequence reads as follows: TGTGCCTGGAGTGTACTAAGGGATCGGGACCAGTACTTC.